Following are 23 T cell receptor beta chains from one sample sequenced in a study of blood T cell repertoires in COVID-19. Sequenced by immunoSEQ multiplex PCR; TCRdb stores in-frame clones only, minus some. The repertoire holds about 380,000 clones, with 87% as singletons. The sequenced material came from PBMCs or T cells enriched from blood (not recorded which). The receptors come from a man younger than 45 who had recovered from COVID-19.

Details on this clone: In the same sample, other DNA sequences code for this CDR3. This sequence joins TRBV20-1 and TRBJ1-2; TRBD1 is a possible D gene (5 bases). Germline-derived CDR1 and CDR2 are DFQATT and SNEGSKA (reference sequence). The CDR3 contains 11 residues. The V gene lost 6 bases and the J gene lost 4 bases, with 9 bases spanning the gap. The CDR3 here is CSAGGGYGYTF. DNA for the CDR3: TGCAGTGCGGGCGGGGGCTATGGCTACACCTTC.

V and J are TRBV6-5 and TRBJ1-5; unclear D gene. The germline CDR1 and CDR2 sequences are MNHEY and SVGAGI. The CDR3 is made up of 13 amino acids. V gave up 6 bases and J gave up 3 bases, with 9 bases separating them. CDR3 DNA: TGTGCCAGCAGGATGACACCCAATCAGCCCCAGCATTTT. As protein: CASRMTPNQPQHF.

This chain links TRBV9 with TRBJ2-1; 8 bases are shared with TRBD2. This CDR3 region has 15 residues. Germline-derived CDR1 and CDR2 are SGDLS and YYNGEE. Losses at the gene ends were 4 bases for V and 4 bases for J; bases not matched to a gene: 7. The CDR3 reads CASSPGTREYNEQFF. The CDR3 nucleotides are TGTGCCAGCAGCCCCGGGACTAGGGAATACAATGAGCAGTTCTTC.

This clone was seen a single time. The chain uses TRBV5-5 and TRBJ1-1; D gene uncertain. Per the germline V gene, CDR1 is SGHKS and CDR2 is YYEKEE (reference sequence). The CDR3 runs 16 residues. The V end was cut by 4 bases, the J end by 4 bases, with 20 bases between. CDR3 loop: CASSLRSASASTEAFF. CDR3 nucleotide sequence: TGTGCCAGCAGCCTCAGATCGGCCAGCGCCAGCACTGAAGCTTTCTTT.

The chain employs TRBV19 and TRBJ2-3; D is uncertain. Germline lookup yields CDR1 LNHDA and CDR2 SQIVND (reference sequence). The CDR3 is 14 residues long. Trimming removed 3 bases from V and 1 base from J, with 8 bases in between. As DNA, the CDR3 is TGTGCCAGTAGTATTAATCCTCGCACAGATACGCAGTATTTT. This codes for CASSINPRTDTQYF. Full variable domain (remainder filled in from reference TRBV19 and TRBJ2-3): DGGITQSPKYLFRKEGQNVTLSCEQNLNHDAMYWYRQDPGQGLRLIYYSQIVNDFQKGDIAEGYSVSREKKESFPLTVTSAQKNPTAFYLCASSINPRTDTQYFGPGTRLTVL.

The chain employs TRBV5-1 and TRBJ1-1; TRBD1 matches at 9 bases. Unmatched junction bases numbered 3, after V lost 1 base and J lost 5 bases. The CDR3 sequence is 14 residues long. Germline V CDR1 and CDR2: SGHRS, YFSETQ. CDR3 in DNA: TGCGCCAGCAGCTTGACAGGGGGCGAAACTGAAGCTTTCTTT. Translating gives CASSLTGGETEAFF.

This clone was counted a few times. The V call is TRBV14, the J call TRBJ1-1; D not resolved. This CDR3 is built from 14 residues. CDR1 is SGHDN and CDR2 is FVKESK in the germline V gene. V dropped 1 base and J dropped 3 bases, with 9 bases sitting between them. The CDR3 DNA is TGTGCCAGCAGCCAAGCCCCCATCCACACTGAAGCTTTCTTT. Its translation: CASSQAPIHTEAFF.

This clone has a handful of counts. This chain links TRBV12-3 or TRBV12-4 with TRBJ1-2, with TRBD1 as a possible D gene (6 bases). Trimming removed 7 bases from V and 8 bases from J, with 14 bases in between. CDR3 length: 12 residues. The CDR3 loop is CASTIQGGGYTF. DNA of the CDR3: TGTGCCAGCACCATACAGGGCGGAGGCTACACCTTC.

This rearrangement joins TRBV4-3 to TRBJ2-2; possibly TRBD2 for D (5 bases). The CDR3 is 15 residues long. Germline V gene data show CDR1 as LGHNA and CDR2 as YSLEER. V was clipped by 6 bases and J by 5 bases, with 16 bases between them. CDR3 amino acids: CASSTRALGTGELFF. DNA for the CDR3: TGCGCCAGCAGTACGAGGGCTCTGGGGACCGGGGAGCTGTTTTTT.

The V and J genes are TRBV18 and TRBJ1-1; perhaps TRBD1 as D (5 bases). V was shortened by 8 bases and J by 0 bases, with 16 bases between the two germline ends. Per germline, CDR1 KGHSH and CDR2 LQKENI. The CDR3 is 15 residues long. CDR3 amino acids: CASQPRAMVNTEAFF. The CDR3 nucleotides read TGTGCCAGCCAACCCAGGGCAATGGTGAACACTGAAGCTTTCTTT.

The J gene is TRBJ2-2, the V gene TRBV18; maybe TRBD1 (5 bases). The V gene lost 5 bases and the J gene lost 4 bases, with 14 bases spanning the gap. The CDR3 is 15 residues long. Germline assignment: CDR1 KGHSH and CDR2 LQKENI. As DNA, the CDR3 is TGTGCCAGCTCATTTTCGGACATCCTCACCGGGGAGCTGTTTTTT. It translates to CASSFSDILTGELFF.

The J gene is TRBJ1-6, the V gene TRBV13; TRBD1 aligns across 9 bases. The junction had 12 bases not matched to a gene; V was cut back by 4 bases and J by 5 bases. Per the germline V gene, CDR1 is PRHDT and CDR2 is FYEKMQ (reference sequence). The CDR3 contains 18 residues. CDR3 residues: CASSSQHLGTGNNSPLHF. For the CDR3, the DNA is TGTGCCAGCAGCTCCCAACATCTAGGGACAGGGAATAATTCACCCCTCCACTTT.

The CDR3 reads CASSLEDRARGYTF. CDR3 DNA sequence: TGCGCCAGCAGCTTGGAGGACAGGGCTCGTGGCTACACCTTC. This rearrangement joins TRBV5-1 to TRBJ1-2, with TRBD1 matching over 8 bases. Germline V gene lookup returns CDR1 SGHRS and CDR2 YFSETQ. The CDR3 totals 14 residues. Losses at the gene ends were 0 bases for V and 7 bases for J; bases not matched to a gene: 5. Full variable domain (rest looked up from reference TRBV5-1 and TRBJ1-2): KAGVTQTPRYLIKTRGQQVTLSCSPISGHRSVSWYQQTPGQGLQFLFEYFSETQRNKGNFPGRFSGRQFSNSRSEMNVSTLELGDSALYLCASSLEDRARGYTFGSGTRLTVV.

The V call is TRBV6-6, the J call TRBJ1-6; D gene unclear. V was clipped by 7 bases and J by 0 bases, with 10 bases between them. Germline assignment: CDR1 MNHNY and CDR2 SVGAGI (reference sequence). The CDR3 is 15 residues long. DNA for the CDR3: TGTGCCAGCATGGGTCGGAGCTCCTATAATTCACCCCTCCACTTT. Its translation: CASMGRSSYNSPLHF.

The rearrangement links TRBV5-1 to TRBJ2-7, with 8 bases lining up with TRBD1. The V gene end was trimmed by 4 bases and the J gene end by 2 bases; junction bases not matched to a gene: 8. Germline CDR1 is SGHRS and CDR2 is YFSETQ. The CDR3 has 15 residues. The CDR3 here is CASSPRQGTTYEQYF. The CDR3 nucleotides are TGCGCCAGCAGCCCAAGACAGGGGACCACCTACGAGCAGTACTTC.

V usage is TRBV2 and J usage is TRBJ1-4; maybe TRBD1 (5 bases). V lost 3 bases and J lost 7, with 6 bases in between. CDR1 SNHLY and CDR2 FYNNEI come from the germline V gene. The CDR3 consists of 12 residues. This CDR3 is CASSDRVEKLFF. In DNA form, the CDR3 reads TGTGCCAGCAGTGACAGGGTTGAAAAACTGTTTTTT.

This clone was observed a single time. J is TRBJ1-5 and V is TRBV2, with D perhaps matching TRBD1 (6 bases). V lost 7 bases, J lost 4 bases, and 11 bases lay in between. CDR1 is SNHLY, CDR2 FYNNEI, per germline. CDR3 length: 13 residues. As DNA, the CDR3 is TGTGCCAGCACGGGACATTTGAATCAGCCCCAGCATTTT. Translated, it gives CASTGHLNQPQHF.

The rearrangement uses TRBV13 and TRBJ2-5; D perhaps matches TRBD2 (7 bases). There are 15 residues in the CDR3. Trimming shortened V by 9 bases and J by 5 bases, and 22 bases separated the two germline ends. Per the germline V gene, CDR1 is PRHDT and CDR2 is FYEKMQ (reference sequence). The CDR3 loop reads CASSGGLSPRETQYF. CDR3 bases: TGTGCCAGTTCCGGGGGGCTATCCCCAAGGGAGACCCAGTACTTC.

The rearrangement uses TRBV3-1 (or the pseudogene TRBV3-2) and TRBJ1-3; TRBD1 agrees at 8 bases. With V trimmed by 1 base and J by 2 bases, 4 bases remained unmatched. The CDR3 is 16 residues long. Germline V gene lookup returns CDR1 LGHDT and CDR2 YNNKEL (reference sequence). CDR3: CASSQGTGLAGNTIYF. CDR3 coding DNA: TGTGCCAGCAGCCAAGGGACAGGGTTAGCTGGAAACACCATATATTTT.

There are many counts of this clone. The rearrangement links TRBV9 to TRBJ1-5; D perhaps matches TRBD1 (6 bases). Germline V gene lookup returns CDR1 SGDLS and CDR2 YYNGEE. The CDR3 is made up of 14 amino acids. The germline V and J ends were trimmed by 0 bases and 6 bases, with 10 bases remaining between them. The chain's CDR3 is CASSVGTVGQPQHF. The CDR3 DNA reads TGTGCCAGCAGCGTAGGGACAGTCGGTCAGCCCCAGCATTTT.

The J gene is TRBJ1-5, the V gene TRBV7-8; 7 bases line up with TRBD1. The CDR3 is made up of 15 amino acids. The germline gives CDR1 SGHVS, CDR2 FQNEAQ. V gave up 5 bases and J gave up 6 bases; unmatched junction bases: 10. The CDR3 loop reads CASSERDSLAQPQHF. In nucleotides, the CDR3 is TGTGCCAGCAGCGAGAGGGACAGTCTGGCTCAGCCCCAGCATTTT. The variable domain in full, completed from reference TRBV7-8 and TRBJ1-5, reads GAGVSQSPRYKVAKRGQDVALRCDPISGHVSLFWYQQALGQGPEFLTYFQNEAQLDKSGLPSDRFFAERPEGSVSTLKIQRTQQEDSAVYLCASSERDSLAQPQHFGDGTRLSIL.

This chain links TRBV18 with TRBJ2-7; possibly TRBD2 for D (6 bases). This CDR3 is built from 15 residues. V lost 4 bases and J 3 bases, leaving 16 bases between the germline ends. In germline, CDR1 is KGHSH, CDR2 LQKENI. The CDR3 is CASSRTRDSNYEQYF. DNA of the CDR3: TGTGCCAGCTCACGAACCCGGGACTCCAACTACGAGCAGTACTTC.

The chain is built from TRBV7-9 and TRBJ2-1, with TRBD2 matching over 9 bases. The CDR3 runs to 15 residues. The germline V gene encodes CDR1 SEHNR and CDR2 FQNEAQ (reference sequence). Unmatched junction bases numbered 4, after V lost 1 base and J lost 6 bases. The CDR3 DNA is TGTGCCAGCAGCTTAGGACTAGCGGAGTTCAATGAGCAGTTCTTC. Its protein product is CASSLGLAEFNEQFF.